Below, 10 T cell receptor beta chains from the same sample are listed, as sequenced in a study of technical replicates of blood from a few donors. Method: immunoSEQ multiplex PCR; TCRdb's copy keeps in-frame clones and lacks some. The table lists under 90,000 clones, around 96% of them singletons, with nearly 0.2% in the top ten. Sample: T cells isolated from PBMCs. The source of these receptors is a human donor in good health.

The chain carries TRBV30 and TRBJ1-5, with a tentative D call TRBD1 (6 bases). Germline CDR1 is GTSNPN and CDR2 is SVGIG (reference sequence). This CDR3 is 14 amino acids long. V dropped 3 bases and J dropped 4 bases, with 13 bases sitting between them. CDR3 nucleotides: TGTGCCTGGAGCCGCTACAGGGTTAATCAGCCCCAGCATTTT. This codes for CAWSRYRVNQPQHF.

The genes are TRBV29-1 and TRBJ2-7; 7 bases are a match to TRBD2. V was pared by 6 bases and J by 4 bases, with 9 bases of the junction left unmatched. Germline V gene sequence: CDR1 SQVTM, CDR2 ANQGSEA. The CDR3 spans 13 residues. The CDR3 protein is CSVTTSRSYEQYF. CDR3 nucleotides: TGCAGCGTAACGACTAGCCGGTCGTACGAGCAGTACTTC.

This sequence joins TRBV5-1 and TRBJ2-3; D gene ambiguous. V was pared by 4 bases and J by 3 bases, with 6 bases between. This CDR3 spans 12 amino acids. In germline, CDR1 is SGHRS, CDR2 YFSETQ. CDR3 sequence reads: CASSRLTDTQYF. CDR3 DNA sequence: TGCGCCAGCAGCCGGTTGACAGATACGCAGTATTTT.

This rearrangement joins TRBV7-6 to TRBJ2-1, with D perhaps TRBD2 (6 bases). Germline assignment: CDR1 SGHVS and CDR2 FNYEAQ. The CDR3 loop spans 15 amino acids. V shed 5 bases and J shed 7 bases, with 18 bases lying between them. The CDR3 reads CASSHNAGTLNEQFF. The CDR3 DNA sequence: TGTGCCAGCAGCCACAACGCGGGGACTTTAAATGAGCAGTTCTTC. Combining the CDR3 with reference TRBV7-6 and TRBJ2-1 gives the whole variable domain GAGVSQSPRYKVTKRGQDVALRCDPISGHVSLYWYRQALGQGPEFLTYFNYEAQQDKSGLPNDRFSAERPEGSISTLTIQRTEQRDSAMYRCASSHNAGTLNEQFFGPGTRLTVL.

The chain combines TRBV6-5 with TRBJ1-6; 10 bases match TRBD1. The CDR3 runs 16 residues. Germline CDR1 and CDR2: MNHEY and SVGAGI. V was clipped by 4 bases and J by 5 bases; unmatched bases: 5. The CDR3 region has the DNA TGTGCCAGCAGTTTTGGACAGGGGGTCCATAATTCACCCCTCCACTTT. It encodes CASSFGQGVHNSPLHF.

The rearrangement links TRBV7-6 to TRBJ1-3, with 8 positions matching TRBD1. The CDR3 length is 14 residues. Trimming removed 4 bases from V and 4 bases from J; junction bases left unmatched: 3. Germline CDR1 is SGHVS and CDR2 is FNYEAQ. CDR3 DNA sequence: TGTGCCAGCAGCTACGGACAGGGCGGAAACACCATATATTTT. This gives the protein CASSYGQGGNTIYF.

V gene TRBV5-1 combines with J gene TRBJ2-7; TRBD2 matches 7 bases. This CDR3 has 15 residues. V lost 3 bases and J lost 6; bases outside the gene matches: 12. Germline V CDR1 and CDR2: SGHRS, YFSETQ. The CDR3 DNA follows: TGCGCCAGCAGCTCCTCAGCGGGAAGAGGCTCCGAGCAGTACTTC. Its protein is CASSSSAGRGSEQYF. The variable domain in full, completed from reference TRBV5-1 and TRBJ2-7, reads KAGVTQTPRYLIKTRGQQVTLSCSPISGHRSVSWYQQTPGQGLQFLFEYFSETQRNKGNFPGRFSGRQFSNSRSEMNVSTLELGDSALYLCASSSSAGRGSEQYFGPGTRLTVT.

The CDR3 region has the DNA TGTGCCAGCAGTTTAGGGGGGACAGGGGAGGAGGAGTACTTC. Protein: CASSLGGTGEEEYF. The genes are TRBV27 and TRBJ2-7, with TRBD1 matching 10 bases. CDR1 and CDR2 from the germline V gene are MNHEY and SMNVEV (reference sequence). The CDR3 loop spans 14 amino acids. Trimming cost V 2 bases and J 11 bases; bases outside gene matches: 9.

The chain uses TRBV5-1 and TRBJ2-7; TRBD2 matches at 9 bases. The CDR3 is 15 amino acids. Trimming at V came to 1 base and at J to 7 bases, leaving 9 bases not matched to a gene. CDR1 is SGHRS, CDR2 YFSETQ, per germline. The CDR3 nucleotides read TGCGCCAGCAGCTTGCGGCGGGGGGGTTTATTGGAGCAGTACTTC. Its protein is CASSLRRGGLLEQYF.

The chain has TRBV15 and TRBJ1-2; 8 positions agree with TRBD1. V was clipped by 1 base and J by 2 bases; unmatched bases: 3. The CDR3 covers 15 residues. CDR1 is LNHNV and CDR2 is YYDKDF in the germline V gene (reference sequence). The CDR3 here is CATSRAGTGNYGYTF. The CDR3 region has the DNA TGTGCCACCAGCAGAGCCGGGACAGGCAACTATGGCTACACCTTC.